Below, one T cell receptor beta chain is given with its context. Its antigen is not identified. Next came a second PCR, run for about 7 to 12 cycles, which used a sample-barcoded 5' primer along with a J-beta primer mix. Each cDNA molecule was tagged by a template-switch adaptor with 12 random nucleotides. TCRdb independently ran MiXCR on the 5' RACE reads; one entry per CDR3 protein. The sample contains roughly 900,000 distinct CDR3 sequences, under 35% of which appear only once. This sample is drawn from a study of blood T cells in healthy people across ages. Findings and limits, study-wide: Per million T cells, TCR beta diversity dropped about linearly as age rose. Possibly confounding the expanded clonotype changes was the fact that donor CMV status was unknown.

The CDR3 has 12 residues. The germline gives CDR1 DFQATT, CDR2 SNEGSKA (reference sequence). The V end lost 0 bases, the J end lost 4 bases, and 5 bases lay between the germline ends. This chain uses TRBV20-1 with TRBJ2-3; D is unclear. The sequencing sample was made of blood. This sequence originates from a woman of 80 years or more in good health. The chain's CDR3 is CSARDPADTQYF. The CDR3 nucleotides are TGCAGTGCTAGAGATCCAGCAGATACGCAGTATTTT.